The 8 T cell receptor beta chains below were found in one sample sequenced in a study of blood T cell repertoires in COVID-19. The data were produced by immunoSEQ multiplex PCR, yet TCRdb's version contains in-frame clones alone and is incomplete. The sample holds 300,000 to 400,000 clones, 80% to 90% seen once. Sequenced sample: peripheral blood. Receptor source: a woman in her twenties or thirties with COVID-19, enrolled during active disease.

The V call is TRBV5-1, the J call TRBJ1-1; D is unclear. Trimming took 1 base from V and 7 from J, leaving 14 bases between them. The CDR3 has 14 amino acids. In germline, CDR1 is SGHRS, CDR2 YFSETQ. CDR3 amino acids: CASSLIGGRDEAFF. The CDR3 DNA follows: TGCGCCAGCAGCTTGATAGGCGGACGGGATGAAGCTTTCTTT.

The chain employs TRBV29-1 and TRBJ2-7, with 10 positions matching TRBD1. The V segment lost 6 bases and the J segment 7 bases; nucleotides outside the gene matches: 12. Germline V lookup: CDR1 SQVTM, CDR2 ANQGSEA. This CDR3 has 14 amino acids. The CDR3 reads CSVMAGTGDREQYV. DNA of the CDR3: TGCAGCGTGATGGCCGGGACAGGGGATAGGGAGCAGTACGTC.

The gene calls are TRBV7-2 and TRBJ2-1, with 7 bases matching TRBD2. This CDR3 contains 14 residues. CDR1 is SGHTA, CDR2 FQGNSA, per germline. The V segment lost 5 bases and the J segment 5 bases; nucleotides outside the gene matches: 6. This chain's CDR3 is CASSPQRGNNEQFF. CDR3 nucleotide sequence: TGTGCCAGCAGCCCCCAGCGGGGAAACAATGAGCAGTTCTTC.

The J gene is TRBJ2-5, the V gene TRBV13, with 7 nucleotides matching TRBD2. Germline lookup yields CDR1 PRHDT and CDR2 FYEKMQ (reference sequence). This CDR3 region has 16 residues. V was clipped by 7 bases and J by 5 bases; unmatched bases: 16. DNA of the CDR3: TGTGCCAGCACCCCCCCCCGCGGGGGAGGTCTGGAGACCCAGTACTTC. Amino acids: CASTPPRGGGLETQYF.

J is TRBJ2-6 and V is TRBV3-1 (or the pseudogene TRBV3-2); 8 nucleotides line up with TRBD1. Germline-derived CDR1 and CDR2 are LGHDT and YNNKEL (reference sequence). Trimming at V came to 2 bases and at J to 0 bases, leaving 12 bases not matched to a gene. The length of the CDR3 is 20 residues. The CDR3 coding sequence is TGTGCCAGCAGCCAACGGTTCCGGACAGGGTCCGCCTCTGGGGCCAACGTCCTGACTTTC. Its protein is CASSQRFRTGSASGANVLTF.

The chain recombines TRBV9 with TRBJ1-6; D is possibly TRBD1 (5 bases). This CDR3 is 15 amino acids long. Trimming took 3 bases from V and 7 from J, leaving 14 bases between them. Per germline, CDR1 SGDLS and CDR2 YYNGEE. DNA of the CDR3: TGTGCCAGCAGCGGACTTGGGGGGGTGAATTCACCCCTCCACTTT. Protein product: CASSGLGGVNSPLHF.

The CDR3 coding sequence is TGTGCCAGCAGCCCCGCCGGGGGGGGCTCCTACAATGAGCAGTTCTTC. Protein sequence: CASSPAGGGSYNEQFF. The chain is built from TRBV4-2 and TRBJ2-1; TRBD2 aligns across 8 bases. V was clipped by 4 bases and J by 0 bases; unmatched bases: 5. This CDR3 is built from 16 residues. The germline V gene encodes CDR1 LGHNA and CDR2 YNFKEQ.

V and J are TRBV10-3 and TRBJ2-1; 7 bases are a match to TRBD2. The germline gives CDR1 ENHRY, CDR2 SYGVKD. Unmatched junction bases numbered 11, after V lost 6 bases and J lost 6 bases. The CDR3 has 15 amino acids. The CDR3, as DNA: TGTGCCATCAGCCCGATCCCGGGGGGAGGCAATGAGCAGTTCTTC. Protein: CAISPIPGGGNEQFF.